This T cell receptor (beta chain) was profiled in a study of T cell responses to AZD1222 COVID-19 vaccine. Overall study findings and caveats: The repertoires were collected only after the peak T cell response. The donor group comprised mostly white British people and more females; the analysis possibly underestimated clonal diversity.

The method was immunoSEQ multiplex PCR; TCRdb's version includes in-frame clones alone and lacks a portion of them. The table has tens of thousands of clones, about 93% seen once; the top ten hold under 5%. The CDR3 spans 11 residues. Trimming took off 5 bases at V and 4 bases at J, with 6 bases between the two ends. About this clone: Its antigen is unidentified.

This chain connects TRBV12-3 or TRBV12-4 to TRBJ2-7; no definite D call. The input for sequencing was peripheral blood, taken on day 0 of MenACWY control vaccination. The receptor comes from an adult in good health. The CDR3: CASSPTYEQYF. CDR3 DNA sequence: TGTGCCAGCAGTCCCACTTACGAGCAGTACTTC.